This TCR beta chain was captured in a study of response to subunit inactivated influenza vaccine. Overall study findings and caveats: Few new T cells, the authors suggested, are recruited by each seasonal influenza vaccination.

TCRdb called the RT-PCR reads again in MiXCR, with one record for every CDR3 protein. This sample has about 780,000 distinct CDR3 sequences; under 20% occur once, and the top ten carry 11%. The ends lost 6 bases at V and 5 bases at J; junction bases unmatched: 5. Germline CDR1 is SQVTM and CDR2 is ANQGSEA. The CDR3 is 15 amino acids. This clonotype has only a few counts. Its target is unknown. The specimen was PBMCs from blood, collected less than 6 days after vaccination. The sequence was obtained from a man aged 50 to 59 who received an inactivated influenza vaccine. The V and J genes are TRBV29-1 and TRBJ2-3; 16 nucleotides align to TRBD2. In DNA form, the CDR3 reads TGCAGCGTCGGGACTAGCGGGGGGGTGGGAGATACGCAGTATTTT. Protein sequence: CSVGTSGGVGDTQYF.